This T cell receptor beta chain stems from a study of shared T cell receptors in the human thymus. Measured with immunoSEQ multiplex PCR; TCRdb has only the in-frame clones, and not every one. The sample holds some 700,000 clones; 80% to 90% are singletons and the top ten take around 0.0099%. Germline V gene sequence: CDR1 SGDLS, CDR2 YYNGEE. Germline trimming cut 1 base from V and 8 bases from J; bases unmatched to any gene: 23. The CDR3 length is 20 residues. This clone was observed a handful of times. These data also featured in a second study, about human thymus T cells. This second study notes: Corrective surgery for congenital heart defects was being performed on the healthy Finnish infants who were the donors. Resections from corrective heart surgery supplied the thymus tissue. Seemingly biased V and J gene usage marked thymic and blood repertoires. In unrelated individuals, thymic repertoires overlapped highly, according to related research.

The clonotype was recovered from a girl less than two years old with a congenital heart defect. Source material: thymocytes. The V and J genes are TRBV9 and TRBJ1-4; TRBD1 aligns across 7 bases. The CDR3 loop reads CASSVSNWNPRQGRIEKLFF. The CDR3 nucleotides read TGTGCCAGCAGCGTATCAAACTGGAATCCGAGACAGGGAAGGATCGAAAAACTGTTTTTT.